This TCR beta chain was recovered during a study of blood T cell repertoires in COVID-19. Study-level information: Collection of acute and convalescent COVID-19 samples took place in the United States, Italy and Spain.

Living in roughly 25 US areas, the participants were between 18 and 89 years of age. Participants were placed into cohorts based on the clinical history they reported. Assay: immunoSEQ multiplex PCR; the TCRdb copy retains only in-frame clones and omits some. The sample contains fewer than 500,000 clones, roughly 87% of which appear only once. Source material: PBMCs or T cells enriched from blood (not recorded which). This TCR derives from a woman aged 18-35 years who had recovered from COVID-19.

The CDR3 loop is CASSEAWGVDQPQHF. For the CDR3, the DNA is TGTGCCAGCAGTGAAGCATGGGGAGTCGATCAGCCCCAGCATTTT. This chain connects TRBV2 to TRBJ1-5; no clear D. With 0 bases removed from V and 5 bases from J, the gap between germline ends came to 11 bases. From germline, CDR1 is SNHLY and CDR2 FYNNEI. The CDR3 is 15 amino acids.